These T cell receptor beta chains were read from a single sample in a study of blood T cells in healthy people across ages. TCRdb reanalysed the 5' RACE reads using MiXCR and keeps one entry per CDR3 protein. The sample lists hundreds of thousands of distinct CDR3 sequences; 32% were seen once. Material for sequencing was blood. These receptors came from a woman aged 80 or over in good health. The CDR3 runs from the conserved cysteine through the conserved F or W. D genes are given only for firm matches. For some rows the clone size is stated as once, few or many, or as a class when expanded; others skip it.

clone_size: many
d_call: -
j_call: TRBJ1-2
v_call: TRBV10-3
cdr3_nt: TGTGCCATCAGACAGGGCACAGCTAACTATGGCTACACCTTC
cdr3_aa: CAIRQGTANYGYTF

clone_size: many
d_call: -
j_call: TRBJ2-1
v_call: TRBV7-9
cdr3_nt: TGTGCCAGCAGCTTAGTGAAATGGGGGGGCCCCCACAATGAGCAGTTCTTC
cdr3_aa: CASSLVKWGGPHNEQFF

clone_size: -
d_call: -
j_call: TRBJ2-7
v_call: TRBV20-1
cdr3_nt: TGCAGTGCTAGCCGCAGGCGTGACGAGCAGTACTTC
cdr3_aa: CSASRRRDEQYF

clone_size: many
d_call: -
j_call: TRBJ2-1
v_call: TRBV5-6
cdr3_nt: TGTGCCAGCAGCTTGGGGGGGGCGTACGATGAGCAGTTCTTC
cdr3_aa: CASSLGGAYDEQFF

clone_size: many
d_call: -
j_call: TRBJ2-7
v_call: TRBV5-1
cdr3_nt: TGCGCCAGCAGCTTGGCCCCGGACAGAGCCTACGAGCAGTACTTC
cdr3_aa: CASSLAPDRAYEQYF

clone_size: few
d_call: TRBD1
j_call: TRBJ1-6
v_call: TRBV20-1
cdr3_nt: TGCAGTGCTAGAGTACAGGGGGCTTTCGATTCACCCCTCCACTTT
cdr3_aa: CSARVQGAFDSPLHF

clone_size: few
d_call: -
j_call: TRBJ2-3
v_call: TRBV7-9
cdr3_nt: TGTGCCAGCAGCTTAGAAGGGGGGCGCGCCACAGATACGCAGTATTTT
cdr3_aa: CASSLEGGRATDTQYF

clone_size: -
d_call: -
j_call: TRBJ1-1
v_call: TRBV30
cdr3_nt: TGTGCCTGGAGTATCGGCGGACATCAGAACACTGAAGCTTTCTTT
cdr3_aa: CAWSIGGHQNTEAFF

clone_size: many
d_call: TRBD1
j_call: TRBJ1-2
v_call: TRBV29-1
cdr3_nt: TGCAGCGCGGGACAGGGGGCCTATGGCTACACCTTC
cdr3_aa: CSAGQGAYGYTF

clone_size: many
d_call: -
j_call: TRBJ2-3
v_call: TRBV20-1
cdr3_nt: TGCAGTGCTGACTTGGGGGGCGTTATGACAGATACGCAGTATTTT
cdr3_aa: CSADLGGVMTDTQYF

clone_size: -
d_call: TRBD1
j_call: TRBJ2-4
v_call: TRBV7-2
cdr3_nt: TGTGCCAGCAGCTCAAGACAGGGTCCGGTGAGGTACTTC
cdr3_aa: CASSSRQGPVRYF